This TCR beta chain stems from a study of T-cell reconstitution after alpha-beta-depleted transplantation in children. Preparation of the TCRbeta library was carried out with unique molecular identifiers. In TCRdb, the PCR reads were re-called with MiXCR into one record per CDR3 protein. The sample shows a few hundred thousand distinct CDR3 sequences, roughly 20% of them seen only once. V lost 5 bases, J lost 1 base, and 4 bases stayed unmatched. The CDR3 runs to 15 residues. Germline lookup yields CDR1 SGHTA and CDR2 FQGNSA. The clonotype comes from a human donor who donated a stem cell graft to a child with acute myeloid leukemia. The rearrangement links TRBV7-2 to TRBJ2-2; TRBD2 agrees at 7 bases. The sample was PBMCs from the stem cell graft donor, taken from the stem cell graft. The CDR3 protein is CASSVERENTGELFF. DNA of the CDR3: TGTGCCAGCAGCGTCGAGCGGGAGAACACCGGGGAGCTGTTTTTT.